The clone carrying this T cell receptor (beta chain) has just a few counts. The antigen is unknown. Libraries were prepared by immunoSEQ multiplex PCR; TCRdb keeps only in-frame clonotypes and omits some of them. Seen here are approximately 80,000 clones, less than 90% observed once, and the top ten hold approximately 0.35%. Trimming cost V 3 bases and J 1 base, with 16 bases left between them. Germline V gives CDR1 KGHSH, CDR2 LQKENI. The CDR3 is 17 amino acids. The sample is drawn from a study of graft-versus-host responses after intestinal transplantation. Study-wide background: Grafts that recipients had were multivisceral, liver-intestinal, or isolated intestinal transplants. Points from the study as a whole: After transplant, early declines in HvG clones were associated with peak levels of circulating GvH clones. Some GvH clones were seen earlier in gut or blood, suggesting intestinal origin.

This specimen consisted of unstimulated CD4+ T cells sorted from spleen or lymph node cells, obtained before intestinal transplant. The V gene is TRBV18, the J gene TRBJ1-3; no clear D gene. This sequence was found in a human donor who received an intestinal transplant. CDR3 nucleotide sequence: TGTGCCAGCTCACCGCTTCGAGACACTCATTCTGGAAACACCATATATTTT. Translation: CASSPLRDTHSGNTIYF.